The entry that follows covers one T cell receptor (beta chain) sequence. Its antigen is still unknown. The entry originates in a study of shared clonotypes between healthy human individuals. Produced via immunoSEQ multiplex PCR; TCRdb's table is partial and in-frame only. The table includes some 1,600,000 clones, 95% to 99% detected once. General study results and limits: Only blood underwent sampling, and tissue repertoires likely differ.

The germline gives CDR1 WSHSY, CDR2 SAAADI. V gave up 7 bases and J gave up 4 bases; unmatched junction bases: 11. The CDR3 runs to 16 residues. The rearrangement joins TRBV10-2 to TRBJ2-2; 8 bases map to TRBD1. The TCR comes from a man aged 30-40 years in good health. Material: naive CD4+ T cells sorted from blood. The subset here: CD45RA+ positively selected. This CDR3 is CASKRARGRATGELFF. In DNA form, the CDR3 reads TGCGCCAGCAAAAGGGCCAGGGGGCGGGCCACCGGGGAGCTGTTTTTT.